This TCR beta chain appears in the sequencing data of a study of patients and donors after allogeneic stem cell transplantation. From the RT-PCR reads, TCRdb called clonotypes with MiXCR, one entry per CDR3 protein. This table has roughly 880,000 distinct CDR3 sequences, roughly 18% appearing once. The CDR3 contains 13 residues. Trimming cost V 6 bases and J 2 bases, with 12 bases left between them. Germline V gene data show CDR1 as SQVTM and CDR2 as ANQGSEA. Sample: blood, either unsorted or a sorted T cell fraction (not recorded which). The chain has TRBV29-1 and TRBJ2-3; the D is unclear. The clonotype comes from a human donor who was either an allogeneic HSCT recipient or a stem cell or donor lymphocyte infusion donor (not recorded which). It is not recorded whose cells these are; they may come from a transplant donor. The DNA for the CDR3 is TGCAGCGTAGTAAGAATACTCACAGATACGCAGTATTTT. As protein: CSVVRILTDTQYF.